These 3 T cell receptor beta chains were all obtained from the same sample, sequenced in a study of cytomegalovirus exposure and HLA in healthy donors. PCR used 60 Vbeta primers and 13 Jbeta primers. Profiled with immunoSEQ multiplex PCR; TCRdb holds only in-frame clones, not every one. The sample records about 150,000 clones, 64% being singletons. The sequencing sample was made of PBMCs. These receptors were taken from a woman in her twenties or thirties in good health and CMV-seropositive.

The CDR3, as DNA: TGTGCCAGCAGCGTAGGGGCAGGGCCCTATGGCTACACCTTC. This gives the protein CASSVGAGPYGYTF. The chain is built from TRBV9 and TRBJ1-2, with a tentative D call TRBD1 (5 bases). V was shortened by 0 bases and J by 4 bases, with 10 bases between the two germline ends. The V gene's germline CDR1 is SGDLS and CDR2 YYNGEE. The CDR3 is 14 residues long.

This rearrangement joins TRBV10-3 to TRBJ2-7; 9 nucleotides align to TRBD1. The CDR3 runs to 14 residues. V gave up 4 bases and J gave up 6 bases; unmatched junction bases: 7. Germline CDR1 ENHRY, CDR2 SYGVKD. The chain's CDR3 is CAISGGQGEAEQYF. CDR3 DNA: TGTGCCATCAGTGGGGGACAGGGTGAAGCCGAGCAGTACTTC.

This clone was seen once. V is TRBV19 and J is TRBJ1-1; D is unresolved. V gave up 5 bases and J gave up 1 base, with 8 bases separating them. Germline V gene sequence: CDR1 LNHDA, CDR2 SQIVND (reference sequence). The CDR3 extends over 13 amino acids. The CDR3 DNA reads TGTGCCAGTAGTCCCGGAGGGAACACTGAAGCTTTCTTT. Translation: CASSPGGNTEAFF.